The clone carrying this T cell receptor beta chain has a handful of counts. Its antigen remains unknown. Addition of a universal primer site occurred through template switching, and cDNA carried unique molecular identifiers. TCRdb recomputed calls from the 5' RACE reads with MiXCR, one row per CDR3 protein. The sample consists of 1,800,000 or so distinct CDR3 sequences, around 33% of them appearing once. This entry is derived from a study of identical twins. Broader study findings: Partly confounded zero-insertion analyses could result from invariant MAIT and iNKT cells. Conclusions leaned on cross-sectional statistical analysis and did not track the same donors over time. Fewer insertions were carried by abundant cord blood beta clonotypes, but none was seen in memory repertoires.

V lost 4 bases to trimming and J lost 0 bases; unmatched junction nucleotides: 7. The length of the CDR3 is 17 residues. Looked up from germline, CDR1 is MNHEY and CDR2 is SMNVEV (reference sequence). The receptor's source is a newborn girl in good health. The rearrangement joins TRBV27 to TRBJ1-4; TRBD1 aligns across 8 bases. The sample taken for sequencing was cord blood. The CDR3 DNA follows: TGTGCCAGCAGTTGGGGGACAGGCAAGGCAACTAATGAAAAACTGTTTTTT. Translation gives CASSWGTGKATNEKLFF. Combining the CDR3 with reference TRBV27 and TRBJ1-4 gives the whole variable domain EAQVTQNPRYLITVTGKKLTVTCSQNMNHEYMSWYRQDPGLGLRQIYYSMNVEVTDKGDVPEGYKVSRKEKRNFPLILESPSPNQTSLYFCASSWGTGKATNEKLFFGSGTQLSVL.